This entry describes one TCR beta chain. This specimen comes from a study of shared clonotypes between healthy human individuals. The overall study: The composition of the donors was a couple of women and three men aged 18 to 49.

Germline V gene lookup returns CDR1 SGHVS and CDR2 FNYEAQ. Trimming removed 4 bases from V and 6 bases from J; junction bases left unmatched: 9. The CDR3 sequence is 15 residues long. It was at deep level that the assay was run. Across several immunoSEQ plates, the genomic DNA of each subset was split evenly. The table came from immunoSEQ multiplex PCR; TCRdb's copy has only in-frame clones and leaves some out. The table records hundreds of thousands of clones, roughly four fifths of them present only once. What was sequenced was PBMCs. The chain joins TRBV7-6 to TRBJ2-1; 7 bases agree with TRBD2. The clonotype was recovered from a woman aged 35 to 49 in good health. Some clones in this sample may be carry-over from other donors' samples. The CDR3 DNA reads as TGTGCCAGCAGCTCACGGACTAGTGGGGGCAATGAGCAGTTCTTC. It translates to CASSSRTSGGNEQFF.